What follows is one T cell receptor beta chain and its context. The target antigen is unknown. This sample stems from a study of beta chain features in type 1 diabetes. Study-wide findings and caveats: Shorter TCRB CDR3s, moderately but significantly so, marked every one of the four CD4+ subsets in Type 1 diabetes patients.

The investigators reverse transcribed all of the isolated RNA, so they sequenced expressed TCRB transcripts. Assay: immunoSEQ multiplex PCR; the TCRdb copy retains only in-frame clones and omits some. The sample records roughly 250,000 clones, around 21% being singletons. This CDR3 has 17 residues. Germline V gene lookup returns CDR1 GTSNPN and CDR2 SVGIG (reference sequence). Trimming at V came to 2 bases and at J to 0 bases, leaving 8 bases not matched to a gene. This receptor was taken from a woman aged 40 to 49 with type 1 diabetes. Input material: naive CD4+ T cells from blood. The chain recombines TRBV30 with TRBJ2-7, with 12 bases identical to TRBD2. CDR3 in amino acids: CAWSLSTSGSSSYEQYF. CDR3 DNA sequence: TGTGCCTGGAGTTTATCGACTAGCGGGAGCAGCTCCTACGAGCAGTACTTC.